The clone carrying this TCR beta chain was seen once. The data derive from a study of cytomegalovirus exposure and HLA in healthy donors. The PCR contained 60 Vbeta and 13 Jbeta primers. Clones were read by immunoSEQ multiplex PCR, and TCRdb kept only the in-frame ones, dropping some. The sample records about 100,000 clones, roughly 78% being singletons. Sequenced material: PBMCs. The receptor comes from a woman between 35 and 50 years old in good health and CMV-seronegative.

The CDR3, as DNA: TGTGCCAGCAGTTTACTAGCGGGAGACTACGAGCAGTACTTC. This codes for CASSLLAGDYEQYF. This rearrangement joins TRBV27 to TRBJ2-7, with 10 bases lining up with TRBD2. CDR1 MNHEY and CDR2 SMNVEV come from the germline V gene (reference sequence). The CDR3 runs 14 residues. The ends lost 2 bases at V and 3 bases at J; junction bases unmatched: 1.